Given below is one T cell receptor (beta chain) in context. The data belong to a study of blood T cell repertoires in COVID-19. Across the study: Some COVID-19 samples were acute and others convalescent; all came from the United States, Italy and Spain. In each case, the material was cDNA or gDNA derived from T cells, B-cell-depleted T cells, or PBMCs.

Authors' analysis steps: Estimation of nucleated cell counts was performed using reference gene primer amplification. Profiled with immunoSEQ multiplex PCR; TCRdb holds only in-frame clones, not every one. Clonal size and the V and J genes are those of that table, whereas D and trimming came from the DNA. Here the sample spans about 73,000 clones, 80% to 90% being singletons. The CDR3 is 15 amino acids. Germline CDR1 reads LNHDA; CDR2 reads SQIVND (reference sequence). V lost 4 bases to trimming and J lost 0 bases, with 12 bases between them. The receptor was isolated from a man aged 80 or over with acute or convalescent COVID-19. Sequencing was done on a sample of peripheral blood. The gene calls are TRBV19 and TRBJ1-2, with D hard to call. CDR3 DNA sequence: TGTGCCAGTAGTACCCGGCAGACTACTAACTATGGCTACACCTTC. Encoded protein: CASSTRQTTNYGYTF. The full variable domain, in which reference TRBV19 and TRBJ1-2 provide the parts outside the CDR3, is DGGITQSPKYLFRKEGQNVTLSCEQNLNHDAMYWYRQDPGQGLRLIYYSQIVNDFQKGDIAEGYSVSREKKESFPLTVTSAQKNPTAFYLCASSTRQTTNYGYTFGSGTRLTVV.